The 10 T cell receptor beta chains below come from one sample, sequenced in a study of OX40 agonist ivuxolimab in advanced cancers. Some clones are missing from TCRdb's copy, which holds only in-frame ones; the method was immunoSEQ multiplex PCR. Of some 15,000 clones listed, 75% to 95% are singletons. The source material was CD4+ or CD8+ T cells sorted from blood, sampled in a trial of the OX40 agonist ivuxolimab. Every receptor here comes from an adult with an advanced solid tumor such as melanoma, head and neck, liver or kidney cancer.

The chain couples TRBV6-5 to TRBJ1-1; D is unresolved. The germline CDR1 and CDR2 sequences are MNHEY and SVGAGI. V lost 4 bases and J lost 4, with 4 bases in between. There are 11 residues in the CDR3. The CDR3 region has the DNA TGTGCCAGCAGTTTCGGCACTGAAGCTTTCTTT. This gives the protein CASSFGTEAFF.

The chain employs TRBV7-9 and TRBJ2-1; 9 nucleotides line up with TRBD2. Germline V gene sequence: CDR1 SEHNR, CDR2 FQNEAQ (reference sequence). After removal of 3 bases from V and 8 bases from J, the junction contained 14 bases not matched to a gene. The CDR3 consists of 17 residues. CDR3 in DNA: TGTGCCAGCAGCTTCGCCCCTAGCGGGATGTTATACGATGAGCAGTTCTTC. Amino acids: CASSFAPSGMLYDEQFF.

The genes are TRBV11-2 and TRBJ1-1; D call uncertain. Germline CDR1 SGHAT, CDR2 FQNNGV. CDR3 length: 12 amino acids. The V gene lost 3 bases and the J gene lost 1 base, with 3 bases spanning the gap. CDR3 DNA sequence: TGTGCCAGCAGCTTCGGGAACACTGAAGCTTTCTTT. Its protein product is CASSFGNTEAFF.

The chain uses TRBV2 and TRBJ2-1; TRBD1 agrees at 10 bases. Germline V gives CDR1 SNHLY, CDR2 FYNNEI. CDR3 length: 14 residues. The ends lost 9 bases at V and 3 bases at J; junction bases unmatched: 5. CDR3 DNA: TGTGCCAGACAGGGACAGGGGAACTACAATGAGCAGTTCTTC. This codes for CARQGQGNYNEQFF.

This rearrangement joins TRBV2 to TRBJ2-1, with a tentative D call TRBD2 (6 bases). Trimming removed 3 bases from V and 6 bases from J, with 12 bases in between. The germline V gene has CDR1 SNHLY and CDR2 FYNNEI. There are 14 residues in the CDR3. DNA for the CDR3: TGTGCCAGCAGTGACAGGAGTAGCGGCAATGAGCAGTTCTTC. The encoded protein is CASSDRSSGNEQFF.

This chain joins TRBV2 and TRBJ2-7; 10 bases fit TRBD1. Germline values: CDR1 SNHLY, CDR2 FYNNEI. This CDR3 comprises 15 residues. The ends lost 6 bases at V and 7 bases at J; junction bases unmatched: 12. The CDR3 DNA reads TGTGCCAGCAGGGTGCGGGAGACAGGGGGCTTAGAGCAGTACTTC. It yields the protein CASRVRETGGLEQYF.

The chain links TRBV5-4 to TRBJ2-5; 7 nucleotides line up with TRBD1. The junction had 0 bases not matched to a gene; V was cut back by 3 bases and J by 1 base. Germline V lookup: CDR1 SGHNT, CDR2 YYREEE (reference sequence). The CDR3 is 13 residues long. The CDR3 loop reads CASSWDSQETQYF. The CDR3, as DNA: TGTGCCAGCAGCTGGGACAGCCAAGAGACCCAGTACTTC.

With regard to this clone: One junction end disagrees with the germline gene, perhaps due to a read error. The rearrangement joins TRBV19 to TRBJ2-1; D is unresolved. Germline values: CDR1 LNHDA, CDR2 SQIVND (reference sequence). The CDR3 sequence is 15 residues long. This CDR3 is CASSLDSSSYNEQFF. The CDR3 DNA reads as TGTGCCAGTAGTCTAGACTCGAGCTCCTACAATGAGCAGTTCTTC.

The chain combines TRBV13 with TRBJ2-7, with D possibly TRBD2 on 5 matching bases. The CDR3 sequence is 15 residues long. Germline CDR1 reads PRHDT; CDR2 reads FYEKMQ (reference sequence). V was shortened by 5 bases and J by 2 bases, with 16 bases between the two germline ends. The CDR3 region is CASSPGPEAPYEQYF. CDR3 DNA: TGTGCCAGCAGCCCCGGCCCGGAGGCTCCCTACGAGCAGTACTTC.

This chain uses TRBV6-5 with TRBJ1-2; D is undetermined. V gave up 0 bases and J gave up 2 bases, with 7 bases separating them. The CDR3 has 14 residues. The germline V gene encodes CDR1 MNHEY and CDR2 SVGAGI. CDR3 nucleotides: TGTGCCAGCAGTTACTCTTACAGCAACTATGGCTACACCTTC. Translated, it gives CASSYSYSNYGYTF.